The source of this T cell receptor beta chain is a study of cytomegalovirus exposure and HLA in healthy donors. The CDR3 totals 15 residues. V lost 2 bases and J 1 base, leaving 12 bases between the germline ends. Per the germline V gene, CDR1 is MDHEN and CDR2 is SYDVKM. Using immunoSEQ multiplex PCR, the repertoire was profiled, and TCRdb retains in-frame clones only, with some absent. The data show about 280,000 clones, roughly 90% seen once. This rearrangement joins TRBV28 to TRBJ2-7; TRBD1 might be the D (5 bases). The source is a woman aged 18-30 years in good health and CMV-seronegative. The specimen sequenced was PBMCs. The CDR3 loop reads CASSLSARQSYEQYF. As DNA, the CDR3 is TGTGCCAGCAGTTTAAGTGCCCGACAGTCCTACGAGCAGTACTTC.